Listed here are 32 T cell receptor beta chains from one sample, sequenced in a study of T cells in Graves' hyperthyroidism and ophthalmopathy. The TCR beta CDR3 regions underwent amplification using RNA transcripts as the source. The TCR CDR3 first-round RT-PCR relied on the HTBI primer set. TCRdb redid the calling of the multiplex PCR reads with MiXCR, one entry per CDR3 protein. The profile shows 550,000 to 600,000 distinct CDR3 sequences, 13% to 15% of them singletons. Sequencing used blood. The receptors here all came from a woman between 18 and 30 years old with Graves' ophthalmopathy.

This clonotype was recorded a few times. The rearrangement joins TRBV4-3 to TRBJ2-5, with 7 positions matching TRBD2. Per germline, CDR1 LGHNA and CDR2 YSLEER. The CDR3 loop spans 16 amino acids. Trimming removed 0 bases from V and 1 base from J; junction bases left unmatched: 5. The CDR3 DNA sequence: TGCGCCAGCAGCCAAGAGAGGTCTAGCGGCCAAGAGACCCAGTACTTC. It specifies CASSQERSSGQETQYF.

This clonotype was recorded at least ten times. The chain links TRBV3-1 to TRBJ2-3; 11 nucleotides line up with TRBD2. J was trimmed by 5 bases and V by 3 bases; bases with no gene match: 7. The V gene's germline CDR1 is LGHDT and CDR2 YNNKEL (reference sequence). This CDR3 region has 16 residues. This chain's CDR3 is CASSQTDGLAGDTQYF. The CDR3 DNA is TGTGCCAGCAGCCAGACGGATGGACTAGCGGGAGATACGCAGTATTTT.

This clonotype was seen repeatedly, ten times or more. The chain recombines TRBV28 with TRBJ1-1; tentatively, D is TRBD1 (6 bases). There are 14 residues in the CDR3. Germline V gives CDR1 MDHEN, CDR2 SYDVKM. Between the trimmed V and J ends, which lost 7 bases and 1 base, there was a span of 13 bases. The CDR3 spells CASTYSGANTEAFF. CDR3 sequence (DNA): TGTGCCAGCACCTACTCGGGGGCGAACACTGAAGCTTTCTTT.

This clonotype has only a few counts. This sequence joins TRBV9 and TRBJ2-7; D is perhaps TRBD2 (6 bases). V was trimmed by 0 bases and J by 4 bases, leaving 11 bases between them. Germline loops: CDR1 SGDLS, CDR2 YYNGEE. CDR3 length: 14 amino acids. This CDR3 is CASSVAWGEYEQYF. The CDR3 DNA sequence: TGTGCCAGCAGCGTAGCTTGGGGGGAGTACGAGCAGTACTTC. Full variable domain (missing parts from reference TRBV9 and TRBJ2-7): DSGVTQTPKHLITATGQRVTLRCSPRSGDLSVYWYQQSLDQGLQFLIQYYNGEERAKGNILERFSAQQFPDLHSELNLSSLELGDSALYFCASSVAWGEYEQYFGPGTRLTVT.

This clonotype was found many times. This sequence joins TRBV27 and TRBJ2-1; TRBD2 agrees at 13 bases. The germline CDR1 and CDR2 sequences are MNHEY and SMNVEV (reference sequence). J was trimmed by 8 bases and V by 4 bases; bases with no gene match: 8. The length of the CDR3 is 16 residues. The CDR3 DNA sequence: TGTGCCAGCAGTTCGCGGACTAGCGGGAGAATTTATGAGCAGTTCTTC. It encodes CASSSRTSGRIYEQFF.

The rearrangement links TRBV4-1 to TRBJ2-7; no clear D. The V end was cut by 0 bases, the J end by 3 bases, with 9 bases between. The CDR3 consists of 14 residues. Germline CDR1 reads MGHRA; CDR2 reads YSYEKL. CDR3 region: CASSQDWGVYEQYF. DNA for the CDR3: TGCGCCAGCAGCCAAGACTGGGGTGTCTACGAGCAGTACTTC.

The chain joins TRBV29-1 to TRBJ1-4; 9 bases are a match to TRBD1. V gave up 4 bases and J gave up 5 bases; unmatched junction bases: 2. Germline V gene data show CDR1 as SQVTM and CDR2 as ANQGSEA. The CDR3 contains 13 residues. Written as DNA, the CDR3 is TGCAGCGTTGTGGGGACAGGGAATGAAAAACTGTTTTTT. Translating it yields CSVVGTGNEKLFF.

This clonotype was picked up one time. Sequence at one end of the junction differs from germline and may be a read error. The chain is built from TRBV7-8 and TRBJ1-1; D is perhaps TRBD1 (5 bases). The CDR3 totals 15 residues. Germline CDR1 reads SGHVS; CDR2 reads FQNEAQ. The CDR3 DNA is TGCGCCAGCAGCCAAACTCACGGGGGGGTCACTGAAGCTTTCTTT. Translated, it gives CASSQTHGGVTEAFF. The variable domain in full, completed from reference TRBV7-8 and TRBJ1-1, reads GAGVSQSPRYKVAKRGQDVALRCDPISGHVSLFWYQQALGQGPEFLTYFQNEAQLDKSGLPSDRFFAERPEGSVSTLKIQRTQQEDSAVYLCASSQTHGGVTEAFFGQGTRLTVV.

This clonotype was found a few times. The chain has TRBV5-4 and TRBJ2-1; TRBD1 is a possible D gene (5 bases). Germline lookup yields CDR1 SGHNT and CDR2 YYREEE (reference sequence). CDR3 size: 13 residues. V shed 4 bases and J shed 8 bases, with 13 bases lying between them. The CDR3 loop reads CASSPQGGDEQFF. The CDR3 DNA sequence: TGTGCCAGCAGCCCCCAGGGTGGAGATGAGCAGTTCTTC.

This clonotype was counted at least ten times. This sequence joins TRBV28 and TRBJ1-2, with D hard to call. Trimming pared 5 bases from V and 6 bases from J, leaving 16 bases between. CDR1 is MDHEN, CDR2 SYDVKM, per germline. The CDR3 is 14 residues long. This CDR3 reads CASSPDRREDGYTF. As DNA, the CDR3 is TGTGCCAGCAGTCCCGACCGTCGAGAGGATGGCTACACCTTC.

This clonotype came up many times. J is TRBJ2-7 and V is TRBV27; D may match TRBD1 or TRBD2 (6 bases each). Germline-derived CDR1 and CDR2 are MNHEY and SMNVEV (reference sequence). The germline V and J ends were trimmed by 5 bases and 3 bases, with 11 bases remaining between them. This CDR3 is built from 13 residues. CDR3 loop: CASSLRGGYEQYF. As DNA, the CDR3 is TGTGCCAGCAGTCTCAGGGGAGGCTACGAGCAGTACTTC.

This clonotype was observed a handful of times. The chain is built from TRBV20-1 and TRBJ1-3, with D perhaps matching TRBD1 (5 bases). This CDR3 is 16 amino acids long. Trimming cost V 3 bases and J 4 bases, with 19 bases left between them. Per germline, CDR1 DFQATT and CDR2 SNEGSKA (reference sequence). Here the CDR3 reads CSARVGEGWTGNTIYF. The CDR3 nucleotides read TGCAGTGCTAGGGTTGGTGAGGGGTGGACCGGAAACACCATATATTTT.

This clonotype was seen more than once but under ten times. The chain has TRBV7-6 and TRBJ2-5, with a weak D call TRBD1 (5 bases). The CDR3 extends over 17 amino acids. Germline CDR1 is SGHVS and CDR2 is FNYEAQ. V shed 6 bases and J shed 2 bases, with 22 bases lying between them. CDR3 protein: CASSFPSRGALQETQYF. The DNA for the CDR3 is TGTGCCAGCAGTTTTCCTTCCCGTGGGGCCCTTCAAGAGACCCAGTACTTC.

The chain links TRBV15 to TRBJ1-1; perhaps TRBD1 as D (5 bases). V shed 1 base and J shed 4 bases, with 7 bases lying between them. This CDR3 spans 13 amino acids. Per germline, CDR1 LNHNV and CDR2 YYDKDF (reference sequence). CDR3 in DNA: TGTGCCACCAGCAGAGTGGGACTCACTGAAGCTTTCTTT. It encodes CATSRVGLTEAFF.

This clonotype was seen many times. This sequence joins TRBV18 and TRBJ1-2, with D possibly matching TRBD1 (5 bases). Germline CDR1 is KGHSH and CDR2 is LQKENI. The length of the CDR3 is 15 residues. The ends were cut back, 0 bases at V and 2 bases at J, with 10 bases in the middle. CDR3 bases: TGTGCCAGCTCACCACCGGGGGGATGGAACTATGGCTACACCTTC. Translating gives CASSPPGGWNYGYTF. The variable domain in full, with the rest retrieved from reference TRBV18 and TRBJ1-2, is NAGVMQNPRHLVRRRGQEARLRCSPMKGHSHVYWYRQLPEEGLKFMVYLQKENIIDESGMPKERFSAEFPKEGPSILRIQQVVRGDSAAYFCASSPPGGWNYGYTFGSGTRLTVV.

Worth noting for this clonotype: Since a much larger clone is just one base distant, this may be a read error. V usage is TRBV6-2 or TRBV6-3 and J usage is TRBJ2-1; TRBD2 is a possible D gene (6 bases). Per germline, CDR1 MNHEY and CDR2 SVGEGT. The CDR3 has 15 residues. The CDR3: CVSSALATPYNEQFF. CDR3 DNA: TGTGTCAGCAGCGCGCTAGCGACCCCCTACAATGAGCAGTTCTTC.

This clonotype was counted a few times. CDR3 DNA sequence: TGTGCCAGCAGCTTAGACCCAAAAACTAATGAAAAACTGTTTTTT. Translating it yields CASSLDPKTNEKLFF. The chain joins TRBV7-9 to TRBJ1-4; D unresolved. This CDR3 is built from 15 residues. The V end lost 1 base, the J end lost 1 base, and 7 bases lay between the germline ends. Germline V gives CDR1 SEHNR, CDR2 FQNEAQ (reference sequence).

This clonotype was observed many times. This chain uses TRBV20-1 with TRBJ2-7; 8 nucleotides line up with TRBD1. CDR3 size: 13 residues. V gave up 3 bases and J gave up 4 bases; unmatched junction bases: 5. CDR1 and CDR2 from the germline V gene are DFQATT and SNEGSKA (reference sequence). In nucleotides, the CDR3 is TGCAGTGCTAGTGGGGACAGGAATTACGAGCAGTACTTC. Translated: CSASGDRNYEQYF.

This clonotype was counted at least ten times. V and J are TRBV6-1 and TRBJ1-3; a weak D match, TRBD1 (5 bases). V lost 6 bases, J lost 0 bases, and 6 bases lay in between. There are 13 residues in the CDR3. Germline CDR1 MNHNS, CDR2 SASEGT. For the CDR3, the DNA is TGTGCCAGCAGGCAGGGCTCTGGAAACACCATATATTTT. This codes for CASRQGSGNTIYF.

This clonotype was counted at least ten times. The chain combines TRBV3-1 with TRBJ1-5; D unclear. Germline V gene sequence: CDR1 LGHDT, CDR2 YNNKEL (reference sequence). The CDR3 has 14 amino acids. V was cut by 4 bases and J by 7 bases, with 14 bases left in between. In nucleotides, the CDR3 is TGTGCCAGCAGCCTTTTACCCTGGAGCCAGCCCCAGCATTTT. This codes for CASSLLPWSQPQHF.

The table lists this clonotype with many counts. J is TRBJ1-6 and V is TRBV30; D may be TRBD1 (5 bases). The CDR3 covers 13 residues. Germline values: CDR1 GTSNPN, CDR2 SVGIG (reference sequence). Deletions cut 2 bases from V and 6 bases from J, with 8 bases between. This CDR3 reads CAWSMQGNSPLHF. CDR3 sequence (DNA): TGTGCCTGGAGTATGCAGGGTAATTCACCCCTCCACTTT.

This clonotype was observed at least ten times. The chain links TRBV27 to TRBJ1-1; possibly TRBD1 for D (6 bases). Trimming removed 7 bases at V and 0 bases at J, with 12 bases between. This CDR3 has 14 residues. Per germline, CDR1 MNHEY and CDR2 SMNVEV (reference sequence). This CDR3 is CASTPGAMNTEAFF. In DNA, the CDR3 is TGTGCCAGCACTCCAGGGGCTATGAACACTGAAGCTTTCTTT.

This clonotype showed up many times. The V gene is TRBV2, the J gene TRBJ2-7, with 9 bases matching TRBD1. Germline CDR1 SNHLY, CDR2 FYNNEI. The CDR3 is 15 amino acids. J lost 3 bases, V lost 6 bases, and 9 bases had no gene match. In DNA, the CDR3 is TGTGCCAGCAGGACAGGGGGTCTGTTGGGCTACGAGCAGTACTTC. Residues: CASRTGGLLGYEQYF. The entire variable domain, with the rest obtained from reference TRBV2 and TRBJ2-7, is as follows: EPEVTQTPSHQVTQMGQEVILRCVPISNHLYFYWYRQILGQKVEFLVSFYNNEISEKSEIFDDQFSVERPDGSNFTLKIRSTKLEDSAMYFCASRTGGLLGYEQYFGPGTRLTVT.

This clonotype was found many times. V gene TRBV28 combines with J gene TRBJ1-2; maybe TRBD1 (6 bases). The CDR3 covers 16 residues. Trimming left V 4 bases short and J 4 bases short, with 19 bases between. CDR1 MDHEN and CDR2 SYDVKM come from the germline V gene. The DNA for the CDR3 is TGTGCCAGCAGTTCCGCAGGGGCCAGCCAGGGCTATGGCTACACCTTC. Translation gives CASSSAGASQGYGYTF.

This clonotype came up many times. The genes are TRBV20-1 and TRBJ2-7, with D possibly being TRBD1 (6 bases). CDR3 length: 15 amino acids. The germline V and J ends were trimmed by 1 base and 1 base, with 14 bases remaining between them. Germline CDR1 and CDR2: DFQATT and SNEGSKA (reference sequence). In DNA, the CDR3 is TGCAGTGCTAGAGGATTGAGACAGGCATCCTACGAGCAGTACTTC. It specifies CSARGLRQASYEQYF.

At least ten counts were recorded for this clonotype. The chain has TRBV6-2 or TRBV6-3 and TRBJ1-4; D is possibly TRBD1 (6 bases). The germline CDR1 and CDR2 sequences are MNHEY and SVGEGT. The CDR3 consists of 15 residues. Trimming left V 8 bases short and J 4 bases short, with 17 bases between. Here the CDR3 DNA reads TGTGCCAGCCGCTGGATAGGACAGCTTAATGAAAAACTGTTTTTT. Translated: CASRWIGQLNEKLFF.

This clonotype has at least ten counts. The chain employs TRBV28 and TRBJ1-1; D gene ambiguous. V dropped 6 bases and J dropped 7 bases, with 12 bases sitting between them. From germline, CDR1 is MDHEN and CDR2 SYDVKM. The CDR3 contains 12 residues. The CDR3 region has the DNA TGTGCCAGCAGAGACGCTAATGATGAAGCTTTCTTT. Protein product: CASRDANDEAFF.

The rearrangement uses TRBV7-6 and TRBJ1-5, with D unclear. V was cut by 5 bases and J by 3 bases, with 8 bases left in between. CDR1 and CDR2 from the germline V gene are SGHVS and FNYEAQ. The CDR3 is 13 amino acids. CDR3 nucleotide sequence: TGTGCCAGCAGCGCCACCTACAATCAGCCCCAGCATTTT. It specifies CASSATYNQPQHF.

Note on this clonotype: This likely comes from a read error, as the CDR3 has no conserved phenylalanine or tryptophan at its end. The rearrangement joins TRBV27 to TRBJ2-5; TRBD2 matches at 9 bases. The trim removed 3 bases at V and 1 base at J, leaving 9 bases unmatched. The CDR3 consists of 17 residues. Germline CDR1 and CDR2: MNHEY and SMNVEV (reference sequence). For the CDR3, the DNA is TGTGCCAGCAGTTTTAAAGTGGGACTAGCTGGCCAAGAGACCCAGTACCTC. This gives the protein CASSFKVGLAGQETQYL.

This clonotype was observed many times. This chain's CDR3 is CASSGLVAYTTYNEQFF. The CDR3 DNA reads as TGTGCCAGCAGCGGACTGGTAGCGTATACTACCTACAATGAGCAGTTCTTC. The chain has TRBV5-5 and TRBJ2-1; D possibly corresponds to TRBD2 (5 bases). V lost 4 bases and J lost 2, with 19 bases in between. There are 17 residues in the CDR3. The germline V gene has CDR1 SGHKS and CDR2 YYEKEE (reference sequence).

The CDR3 DNA is TGTGCCAGCAGTGAAGCGCGGACTAGCGGGGCAAACATTCAGTACTTC. Amino acid sequence: CASSEARTSGANIQYF. The chain combines TRBV2 with TRBJ2-4; 12 bases map to TRBD2. Looked up from germline, CDR1 is SNHLY and CDR2 is FYNNEI. After removal of 0 bases from V and 6 bases from J, the junction contained 3 bases not matched to a gene. CDR3 size: 16 residues.

Only a few counts were recorded for this clonotype. The chain couples TRBV10-3 to TRBJ2-7; D unclear. This CDR3 contains 16 residues. With 2 bases removed from V and 6 bases from J, the gap between germline ends came to 20 bases. Germline CDR1 ENHRY, CDR2 SYGVKD. CDR3 sequence reads: CAISEIGRPTYVEQYF. The CDR3 nucleotides read TGTGCCATCAGTGAGATTGGCAGGCCGACCTACGTCGAGCAGTACTTC.